Included here is one T cell receptor (beta chain) sequence, with context. Its antigen remains unknown. TCRdb called the reads again in MiXCR, with one record for every CDR3 protein. The table records a few hundred thousand distinct CDR3 sequences, about 30% of them present only once. The data are from a study of T cell repertoires in cytomegalovirus infection. Study-wide context: Indicated by public TCR beta signatures were CMV infection and matching HLA type.

General study points: Cumulative frequency (of public TCR beta family members) identified carriers of CMV plus the relevant HLA. HLA-C-restricted TCR beta clonotypes specific for CMV led the ex vivo response.

This CDR3 spans 14 amino acids. The germline gives CDR1 SGHTA, CDR2 FQGNSA. Trimming left V 7 bases short and J 4 bases short, with 16 bases between. The receptor was isolated from a human donor in good health (CMV status not recorded). Some clones in this sample may be carry-over from other donors' samples. The sequencing input was PBMCs. The V gene is TRBV7-2, the J gene TRBJ1-2; D is unresolved. The CDR3 is CASTPVYGIYGYTF. DNA of the CDR3: TGTGCCAGCACCCCTGTTTATGGGATCTATGGCTACACCTTC.